What follows are 14 T cell receptor beta chains derived from one specimen sequenced in a study of blood T cell repertoires in COVID-19. The table came from immunoSEQ multiplex PCR; TCRdb's copy has only in-frame clones and leaves some out. The sample has 75,000 to 100,000 clones, about 88% seen once. The sequencing sample was made of peripheral blood. These receptors were obtained from an elderly man with acute or convalescent COVID-19.

This clone appeared a single time. The J gene is TRBJ2-2, the V gene TRBV19, with a possible D match to TRBD2 (6 bases). CDR1 is LNHDA and CDR2 is SQIVND in the germline V gene (reference sequence). Trimming took off 4 bases at V and 1 base at J, with 16 bases between the two ends. The CDR3 runs 17 residues. The CDR3 reads CASSTARGSGNTGELFF. CDR3 nucleotides: TGTGCCAGTAGTACTGCGCGGGGTAGCGGGAACACCGGGGAGCTGTTTTTT.

The chain uses TRBV7-2 and TRBJ2-7, with D maybe TRBD2 (5 bases). Trimming took off 6 bases at V and 0 bases at J, with 12 bases between the two ends. In germline, CDR1 is SGHTA, CDR2 FQGNSA. This CDR3 has 14 residues. This CDR3 reads CASSLATNSYEQYF. The CDR3 coding sequence is TGTGCCAGCAGTCTTGCGACTAACTCCTACGAGCAGTACTTC.

This chain joins TRBV15 and TRBJ2-5, with D uncertain. The germline V gene encodes CDR1 LNHNV and CDR2 YYDKDF (reference sequence). Trimming left V 0 bases short and J 5 bases short, with 16 bases between. The CDR3 runs 16 residues. The CDR3 coding sequence is TGTGCCACCAGCAGAGATCCCACTACCGCGAGGGAGACCCAGTACTTC. As protein: CATSRDPTTARETQYF.

The chain has TRBV23-1 and TRBJ1-6; TRBD1 is a possible D gene (5 bases). TRBV23-1 is assigned to the ORF class and has an uncertain function. The ends were cut back, 0 bases at V and 12 bases at J, with 21 bases in the middle. CDR3 length: 17 residues. CDR3: CASSQSVTAGPKVPLHF. Here the CDR3 DNA reads TGCGCCAGCAGTCAATCGGTTACAGCAGGGCCCAAGGTACCCCTCCACTTT.

Written as DNA, the CDR3 is TGTGCCAGCAGTCCCCTTGAGGGGGCACGCTTCTTC. Protein product: CASSPLEGARFF. The V gene is TRBV28, the J gene TRBJ2-1; 7 bases are a match to TRBD1. Germline V CDR1 and CDR2: MDHEN, SYDVKM. The CDR3 is 12 amino acids. V was clipped by 5 bases and J by 16 bases; unmatched bases: 11.

This clone has just a few counts. This chain links TRBV11-2 with TRBJ2-3; 10 bases match TRBD2. This CDR3 has 16 amino acids. The ends lost 2 bases at V and 6 bases at J; junction bases unmatched: 8. CDR1 is SGHAT, CDR2 FQNNGV, per germline. The CDR3 DNA reads as TGTGCCAGCAGCTTACTCAGCGGGAGGGACGGGGATACGCAGTATTTT. Encoded protein: CASSLLSGRDGDTQYF.

V usage is TRBV10-1 and J usage is TRBJ1-2; 7 positions match TRBD1. Unmatched junction bases numbered 7, after V lost 6 bases and J lost 3 bases. Germline CDR1 and CDR2: WNHNN and SYGVQD (reference sequence). The CDR3 is made up of 14 amino acids. CDR3 DNA: TGCGCCAGCAGAGACAGGGACGGAGACTATGGCTACACCTTC. This gives the protein CASRDRDGDYGYTF.

This clone was recorded a few times. The rearrangement joins TRBV2 to TRBJ2-7, with D possibly TRBD2 on 6 matching bases. V was trimmed by 2 bases and J by 8 bases, leaving 16 bases between them. Germline-derived CDR1 and CDR2 are SNHLY and FYNNEI. CDR3 length equals 14 residues. The CDR3 reads CASSESLGGAQQYF. The CDR3 bases are TGTGCCAGCAGTGAAAGTTTGGGGGGAGCTCAGCAGTACTTC.

This clone appeared a few times. CDR3 nucleotide sequence: TGCGCCAGCAGTCAATCCCGATTCTGGGGGCTGGATGGAAACACCATATATTTT. This gives the protein CASSQSRFWGLDGNTIYF. V is TRBV23-1 and J is TRBJ1-3, with D maybe TRBD1 (6 bases). TRBV23-1 is recorded as an ORF, its role being uncertain. V dropped 0 bases and J dropped 3 bases, with 18 bases sitting between them. The CDR3 spans 18 residues.

This clone showed up just a few times. J is TRBJ1-6 and V is TRBV6-5, with a tentative D call TRBD1 (5 bases). Between the trimmed V and J ends, which lost 10 bases and 6 bases, there was a span of 16 bases. Germline V CDR1 and CDR2: MNHEY, SVGAGI. The CDR3 has 14 amino acids. The DNA for the CDR3 is TGTGCCACTCGGGAGGAGGGGCGTAATTCACCCCTCCACTTT. Amino acid sequence: CATREEGRNSPLHF.

CDR3 DNA sequence: TGTGCCAGTACTACACCAAGACAGGGGGCGTTCGGTGGGGCCAACGTCCTGACTTTC. This codes for CASTTPRQGAFGGANVLTF. This chain uses TRBV19 with TRBJ2-6, with 10 bases matching TRBD1. V gave up 7 bases and J gave up 3 bases; unmatched junction bases: 15. This CDR3 is 19 amino acids long. Germline values: CDR1 LNHDA, CDR2 SQIVND (reference sequence).

This clone was seen only once. The chain combines TRBV11-3 with TRBJ2-2; 8 bases match TRBD2. Germline lookup yields CDR1 SGHNT and CDR2 YENEEA. V gave up 5 bases and J gave up 4 bases; unmatched junction bases: 9. The CDR3 has 16 amino acids. CDR3 nucleotides: TGTGCCAGCAGCCTCGGGGGGGCGGGACCCACCGGGGAGCTGTTTTTT. This gives the protein CASSLGGAGPTGELFF.

The chain recombines TRBV7-3 with TRBJ2-7; 12 nucleotides line up with TRBD2. Per the germline V gene, CDR1 is SGHTA and CDR2 is FQGTGA. The CDR3 is 15 amino acids. The V gene end was trimmed by 5 bases and the J gene end by 6 bases; junction bases not matched to a gene: 8. CDR3 sequence reads: CASSPQTSGRSEQYF. CDR3 nucleotides: TGTGCCAGCAGCCCCCAGACTAGCGGGAGAAGCGAGCAGTACTTC.

The chain links TRBV5-4 to TRBJ2-3; TRBD1 aligns across 8 bases. The J segment lost 3 bases and the V segment lost 3 bases, leaving 6 bases of the junction unmatched. The CDR3 length is 15 residues. From germline, CDR1 is SGHNT and CDR2 YYREEE (reference sequence). The CDR3 nucleotides read TGTGCCAGCAGCTACGACAGGGGTGGGACAGATACGCAGTATTTT. Its protein product is CASSYDRGGTDTQYF.